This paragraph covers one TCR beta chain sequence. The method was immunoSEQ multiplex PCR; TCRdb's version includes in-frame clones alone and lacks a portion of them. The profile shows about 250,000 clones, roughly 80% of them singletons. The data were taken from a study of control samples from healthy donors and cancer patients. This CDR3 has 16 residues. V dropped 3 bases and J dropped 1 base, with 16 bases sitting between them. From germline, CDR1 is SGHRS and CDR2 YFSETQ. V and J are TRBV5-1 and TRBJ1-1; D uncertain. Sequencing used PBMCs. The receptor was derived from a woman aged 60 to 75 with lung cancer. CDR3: CASSSRTVLGNTEAFF. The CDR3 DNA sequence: TGCGCCAGCAGCTCCAGGACGGTTTTAGGGAACACTGAAGCTTTCTTT.